This T cell receptor (beta chain) was recorded in a study of blood T cell repertoires in COVID-19. Original processing notes: Reference gene primers were amplified, and this amplification served to estimate nucleated cell counts. The method was immunoSEQ multiplex PCR; TCRdb's version includes in-frame clones alone and lacks a portion of them. V and J calls and clone size are copied from that table; D and trimming were computed from the DNA. Among some 190,000 clones listed, 88% were seen once. Germline V gene data show CDR1 as SGHAT and CDR2 as FQNNGV. The J segment lost 4 bases and the V segment lost 2 bases, leaving 11 bases of the junction unmatched. This CDR3 has 17 residues.

This clonotype was sampled from a human donor in a cohort sampled during active COVID-19. The sequencing sample was made of peripheral blood. The V and J genes are TRBV11-2 and TRBJ2-7, with 10 nucleotides matching TRBD2. The DNA of the CDR3 is TGTGCCAGCAGCTTATATCCTTCGTCTAGCGGGAGTTACGAGCAGTACTTC. As protein: CASSLYPSSSGSYEQYF.